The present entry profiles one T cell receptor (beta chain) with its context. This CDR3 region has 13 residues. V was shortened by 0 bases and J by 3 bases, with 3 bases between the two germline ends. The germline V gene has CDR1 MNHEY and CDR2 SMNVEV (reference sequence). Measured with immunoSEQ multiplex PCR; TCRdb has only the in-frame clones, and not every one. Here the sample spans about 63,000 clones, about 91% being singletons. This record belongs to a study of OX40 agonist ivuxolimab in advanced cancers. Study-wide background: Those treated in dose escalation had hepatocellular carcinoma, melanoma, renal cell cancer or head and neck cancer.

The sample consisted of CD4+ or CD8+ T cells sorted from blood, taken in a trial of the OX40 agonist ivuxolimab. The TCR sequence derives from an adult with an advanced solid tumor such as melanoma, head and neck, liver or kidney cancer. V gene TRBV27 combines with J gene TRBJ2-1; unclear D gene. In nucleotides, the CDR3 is TGTGCCAGCAGTTTATCCATCTACAATGAGCAGTTCTTC. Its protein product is CASSLSIYNEQFF.